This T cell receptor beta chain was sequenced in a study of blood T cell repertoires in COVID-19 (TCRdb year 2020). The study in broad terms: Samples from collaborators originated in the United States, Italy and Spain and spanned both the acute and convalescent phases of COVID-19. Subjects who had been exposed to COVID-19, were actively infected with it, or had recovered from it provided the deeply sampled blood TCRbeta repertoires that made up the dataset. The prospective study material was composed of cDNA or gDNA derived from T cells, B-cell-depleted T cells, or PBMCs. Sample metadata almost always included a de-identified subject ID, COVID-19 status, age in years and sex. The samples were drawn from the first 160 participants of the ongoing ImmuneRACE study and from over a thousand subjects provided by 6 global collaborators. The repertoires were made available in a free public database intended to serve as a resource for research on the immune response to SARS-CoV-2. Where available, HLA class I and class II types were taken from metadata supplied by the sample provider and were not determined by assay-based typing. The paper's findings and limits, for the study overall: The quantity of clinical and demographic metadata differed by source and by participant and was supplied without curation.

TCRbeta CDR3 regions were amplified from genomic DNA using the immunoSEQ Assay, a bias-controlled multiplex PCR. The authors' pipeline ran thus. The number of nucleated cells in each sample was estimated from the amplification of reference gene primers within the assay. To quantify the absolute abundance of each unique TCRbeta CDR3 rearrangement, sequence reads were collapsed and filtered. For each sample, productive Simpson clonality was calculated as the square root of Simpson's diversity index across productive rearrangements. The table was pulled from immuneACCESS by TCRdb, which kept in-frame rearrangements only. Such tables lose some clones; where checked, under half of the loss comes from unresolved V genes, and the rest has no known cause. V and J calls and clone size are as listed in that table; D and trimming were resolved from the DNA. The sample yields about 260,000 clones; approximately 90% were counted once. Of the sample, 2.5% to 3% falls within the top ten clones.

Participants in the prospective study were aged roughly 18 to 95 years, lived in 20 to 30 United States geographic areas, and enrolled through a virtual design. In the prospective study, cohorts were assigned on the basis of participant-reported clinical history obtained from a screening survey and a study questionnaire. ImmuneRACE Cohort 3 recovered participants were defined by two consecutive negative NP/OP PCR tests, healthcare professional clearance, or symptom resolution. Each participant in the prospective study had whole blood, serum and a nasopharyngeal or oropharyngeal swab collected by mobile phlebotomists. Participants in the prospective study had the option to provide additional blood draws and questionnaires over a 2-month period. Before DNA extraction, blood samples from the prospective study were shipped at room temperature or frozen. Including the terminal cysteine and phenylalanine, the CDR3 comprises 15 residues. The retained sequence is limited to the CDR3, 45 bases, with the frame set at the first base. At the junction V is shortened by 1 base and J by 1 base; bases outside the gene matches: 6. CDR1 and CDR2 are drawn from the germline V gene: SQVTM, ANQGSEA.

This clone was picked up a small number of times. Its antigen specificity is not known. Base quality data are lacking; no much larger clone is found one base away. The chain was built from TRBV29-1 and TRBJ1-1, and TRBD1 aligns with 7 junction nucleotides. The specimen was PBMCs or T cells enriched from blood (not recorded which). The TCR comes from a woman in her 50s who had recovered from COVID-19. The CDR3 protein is CSVEVRDSSNTEAFF. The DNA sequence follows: TGCAGCGTTGAAGTACGGGACAGCTCGAACACTGAAGCTTTCTTT.